A selection of T cell receptor beta chains follows, all from one sample in a study of T cell responses to AZD1222 COVID-19 vaccine. Clones were read by immunoSEQ multiplex PCR, and TCRdb kept only the in-frame ones, dropping some. The sample has 56,000 or so clones, over 75% seen once. The material was peripheral blood, obtained on day 0 of AZD1222 vaccination. The source is an adult in good health. Both conserved end residues are part of each CDR3. Each record gives: clone size, D gene, J gene, V gene, CDR3 protein, CDR3 DNA. D genes are given only for firm matches. Clone size is stated in some rows and not others, as once, few, many or a class when expanded.

-	TRBD2	TRBJ2-3	TRBV9	CASSVLAGGEDTQYF	TGTGCCAGCAGCGTACTAGCGGGAGGTGAAGATACGCAGTATTTT
-	TRBD2	TRBJ2-1	TRBV5-1	CASSLVAGVDSYNEQFF	TGCGCCAGCAGCTTGGTGGCGGGAGTGGACTCCTACAATGAGCAGTTCTTC
-	TRBD2	TRBJ2-1	TRBV10-1	CASSELADSYNEQFF	TGCGCCAGCAGCGAACTAGCGGATTCCTACAATGAGCAGTTCTTC
-	-	TRBJ1-1	TRBV29-1	CSVEKIGVNTEAFF	TGCAGCGTTGAAAAGATCGGGGTGAACACTGAAGCTTTCTTT
once	-	TRBJ1-5	TRBV19	CASSPGTLGQPQHF	TGTGCCAGTAGTCCCGGGACCTTAGGTCAGCCCCAGCATTTT
-	TRBD1	TRBJ1-2	TRBV5-6	CASSFRSIGRGLGYTF	TGTGCCAGCAGCTTTCGTTCCATTGGCAGGGGGCTTGGCTACACCTTC
-	-	TRBJ1-3	TRBV10-3	CAISESGSTIYF	TGTGCCATCAGTGAGTCGGGGAGCACCATATATTTT
few	TRBD1	TRBJ1-1	TRBV5-1	CASSLGGQLNTEAFF	TGCGCCAGCAGCTTGGGGGGACAGTTGAACACTGAAGCTTTCTTT
-	-	TRBJ1-5	TRBV28	CASSQNQPQHF	TGTGCCAGCAGTCAGAATCAGCCCCAGCATTTT
-	-	TRBJ2-1	TRBV7-7	CASSLGPYSYNEQFF	TGTGCCAGCAGCTTAGGCCCGTACTCCTACAATGAGCAGTTCTTC
-	-	TRBJ2-3	TRBV7-2	CASSPTVSPTDTQYF	TGTGCCAGCAGCCCGACAGTCTCCCCCACAGATACGCAGTATTTT
-	-	TRBJ2-1	TRBV9	CASSPVEYGQFF	TGTGCCAGCAGCCCAGTAGAGTACGGGCAGTTCTTC
-	-	TRBJ2-4	TRBV27	CASSPRTDPLAKNIQYF	TGTGCCAGCAGTCCCAGGACGGATCCTCTAGCCAAAAACATTCAGTACTTC
once	-	TRBJ2-7	TRBV18	CASSPIGGSGSYEQYF	TGTGCCAGCTCACCAATTGGGGGGAGTGGCTCCTACGAGCAGTACTTC
few	-	TRBJ1-1	TRBV19	CASSIGGVRTEAFF	TGTGCCAGTAGTATAGGGGGGGTCCGGACTGAAGCTTTCTTT
-	-	TRBJ1-3	TRBV7-9	CASSSGGFSGNTIYF	TGTGCCAGCAGCTCTGGGGGGTTCTCTGGAAACACCATATATTTT
-	-	TRBJ1-1	TRBV18	CASSPVDSQNTEAFF	TGTGCCAGCTCACCAGTGGACAGTCAGAACACTGAAGCTTTCTTT
-	-	TRBJ2-7	TRBV5-1	CASSLAGWGEQYF	TGCGCCAGCAGCTTGGCAGGTTGGGGGGAGCAGTACTTC
few	TRBD2	TRBJ2-2	TRBV7-9	CASSTSGRAATGELFF	TGTGCCAGCAGCACTAGCGGGAGGGCCGCCACCGGGGAGCTGTTTTTT
once	TRBD2	TRBJ2-1	TRBV24-1	CATSDAGGTSGAPSYNEQFF	TGTGCCACCAGTGATGCGGGGGGGACTAGCGGTGCCCCCTCCTACAATGAGCAGTTCTTC
-	-	TRBJ2-1	TRBV6-2/TRBV6-3	CASSYVARYEQFF	TGTGCCAGCAGTTACGTGGCTAGGTATGAGCAGTTCTTC
-	TRBD1	TRBJ1-2	TRBV18	CASSLGLQGKTNYGYTF	TGTGCCAGCTCACTGGGATTACAGGGGAAAACTAACTATGGCTACACCTTC
-	-	TRBJ1-1	TRBV7-3	CASSPQGTNTEAFF	TGTGCCAGCAGCCCCCAGGGGACTAACACTGAAGCTTTCTTT
-	-	TRBJ2-1	TRBV2	CASSERSGPGGEQFF	TGTGCCAGCAGTGAAAGGTCAGGGCCCGGCGGTGAGCAGTTCTTC